The TCR beta chain described here comes from a study of CD8 T cells in Susac syndrome. Worth noting for this clonotype: Its antigen is not identified.

The study's findings and limits: It was acknowledged in the study that its TCR sequencing and HLA analysis involved a relatively small number of individuals.

RNA totalling about 0.45 to 1 ug underwent reverse transcription with random hexamers. MiXCR was run by TCRdb on the immunoSEQ multiplex PCR reads, yielding one entry per CDR3 protein. The sample includes 150,000 to 180,000 distinct CDR3 sequences, about 94% of them seen just once. Sequenced material: CD8+ T cells from PBMCs. The receptor was derived from a human donor with multiple sclerosis.

Written as DNA, the CDR3 is TGCAGCGTTGAAGATTTGGGAGACACCTACAATGAGCAGTTCTTC. Translation gives CSVEDLGDTYNEQFF. V is TRBV29-1 and J is TRBJ2-1; tentative D call: TRBD2 (5 bases). Germline loops: CDR1 SQVTM, CDR2 ANQGSEA. This CDR3 has 15 amino acids. Between the trimmed V and J ends, which lost 0 bases and 2 bases, there was a span of 11 bases.